This is a list of T cell receptor beta chains from one sample in a study of shared clonotypes between healthy human individuals. The assay was immunoSEQ multiplex PCR, and TCRdb's table has in-frame clones only and misses some. The data contain over a million clones, about 80% of them seen just once; the ten biggest clones take up about 1.4%. Sequencing input: memory CD4+ T cells sorted from blood. Receptors originate from a man between 18 and 29 years old in good health. Each CDR3 is given with its conserved first and last residue. D genes are given only for firm matches. The listing skips clone size in some rows; elsewhere it reads once, few, many or a size class.

len	v_gene	d_gene	j_gene	abundance	CDR3aa	CDR3nt
13	TRBV19	.	TRBJ1-1	.	CASSIPGPTEAFF	TGTGCCAGTAGTATACCCGGACCCACTGAAGCTTTCTTT
14	TRBV5-6	TRBD1	TRBJ1-2	.	CASSGRDRGRGYTF	TGTGCCAGCAGCGGCCGGGACAGGGGGCGCGGCTACACCTTC
15	TRBV2	.	TRBJ2-7	.	CASSEAPGLGYEQYF	TGTGCCAGCAGTGAAGCGCCGGGTTTGGGCTACGAGCAGTACTTC
13	TRBV25-1	.	TRBJ1-5	.	CASAEGSNQPQHF	TGTGCCAGTGCGGAGGGTAGCAATCAGCCCCAGCATTTT
15	TRBV21-1	.	TRBJ2-1	.	CASSKVTPPYNEQFF	TGTGCCAGCAGCAAAGTGACGCCTCCCTACAATGAGCAGTTCTTC
11	TRBV6-1	.	TRBJ2-7	once	CASNPYPEQYF	TGTGCCAGCAACCCGTACCCCGAGCAGTACTTC
14	TRBV28	TRBD1	TRBJ1-2	.	CASSPFDRETGYTF	TGTGCCAGCAGTCCCTTCGACAGGGAAACCGGCTACACCTTC
16	TRBV7-8	TRBD1	TRBJ2-5	few	CASSPRTGGEKETQYF	TGTGCCAGCAGCCCTCGGACAGGGGGGGAAAAAGAGACCCAGTACTTC
14	TRBV11-2	.	TRBJ2-7	.	CASSLTLVVYEQYF	TGTGCCAGCAGCCTAACTCTTGTCGTCTACGAGCAGTACTTC
15	TRBV7-2	.	TRBJ2-1	.	CASSLEGRSYNEQFF	TGTGCCAGCAGCTTAGAGGGACGCTCCTACAATGAGCAGTTCTTC
15	TRBV5-4	.	TRBJ2-2	.	CASSSGRSYTGELFF	TGTGCCAGCAGCTCGGGAAGGAGCTACACCGGGGAGCTGTTTTTT
9	TRBV12-5	.	TRBJ1-6	few	CASGTPLHF	TGTGCTAGTGGAACACCCCTCCACTTT
13	TRBV6-1	.	TRBJ1-1	.	CASSLHLNTEAFF	TGTGCCAGCAGCCTACATTTGAACACTGAAGCTTTCTTT
18	TRBV7-2	TRBD2	TRBJ2-3	.	CASSFLAGGPKVTDTQYF	TGTGCCAGCAGCTTCTTAGCGGGAGGGCCAAAGGTCACAGATACGCAGTATTTT
12	TRBV25-1	.	TRBJ1-2	.	CASSEARTGYTF	TGTGCCAGCAGTGAAGCAAGGACCGGCTACACCTTC
15	TRBV6-1	.	TRBJ2-3	once	CAGTRSTGFTDTQYF	TGTGCCGGCACGCGGTCAACGGGGTTCACAGATACGCAGTATTTT
13	TRBV5-8	.	TRBJ1-2	.	CASSSTGSYGYTF	TGTGCCAGCAGCTCCACAGGGAGCTATGGCTACACCTTC
13	TRBV5-1	.	TRBJ2-1	.	CASSLPPNNEQFF	TGCGCCAGCAGCTTGCCCCCAAACAATGAGCAGTTCTTC
15	TRBV19	TRBD2	TRBJ2-7	.	CASSTSRDYFYEQYF	TGTGCCAGTAGTACAAGCCGGGACTACTTCTACGAGCAGTACTTC
15	TRBV19	.	TRBJ1-6	.	CASQRGGARNSPLHF	TGTGCCAGTCAACGGGGAGGGGCACGTAATTCACCCCTCCACTTT